The sequence of this T cell receptor beta chain was determined in a study of esophageal squamous cell carcinoma under preoperative chemotherapy listed by TCRdb under 2018. Turning to the overall study: Both tumor-infiltrating lymphocytes and peripheral blood T cells had their TCR repertoires profiled in the study. The cohort comprised five patients with primary esophageal squamous cell carcinoma. The study assessed how paclitaxel-nedaplatin chemotherapy affected T-cell receptor repertoires in patients with esophageal squamous cell carcinoma. Repertoires from samples collected before paclitaxel-nedaplatin therapy were compared with repertoires from samples collected after the therapy. Broader findings and caveats from the paper: Post-treatment tumor-infiltrating lymphocytes appeared to be derived in part from peripheral T cells migrating into the tumor, rather than solely from local clonal changes. Clonotype frequencies shifted immediately and substantially under paclitaxel-nedaplatin therapy, and abundant clones were more likely to contract than to amplify. A small cohort was used, with only four to six patients with esophageal squamous cell carcinoma being analyzed. After chemotherapy, TCR diversity rose significantly in peripheral T cells, but this increase was not seen in tumor-infiltrating lymphocytes.

The meaning of the sample's time point label: after preoperative PTX-NDP chemotherapy. Patients received paclitaxel-nedaplatin as preoperative chemotherapy before surgery. Libraries were constructed by PCR. The data were produced on a HiSeq X Ten. High-throughput sequencing was used to characterize TCR repertoires. TCRdb handled the public reads itself, with Q25 trimming in fastp and clone calling in MiXCR, and kept productive beta chains. Rows with a matching CDR3 protein are joined into one entry that keeps the most common DNA and genes. Here the sample has around 9,000 distinct CDR3 sequences; around 48% occur a single time. The top ten hold approximately 14% of the sample. Based on the germline V gene (reference sequence), the CDR1 and CDR2 sequences are DFQATT and SNEGSKA. The CDR3 goes from the cysteine to the phenylalanine over 14 residues. CDR3 DNA only is kept here, 42 bases in frame from base 1.

As for this clonotype: This receptor's antigen is unknown. No much larger clone exists at a distance of one base, and base qualities are not known.

The V gene is TRBV20-1 and the J gene is TRBJ2-5; TRBD1 agrees with 7 junctional bases. The J call may be wrong; the DNA end is better matched by TRBJ2-7. The clonotype comes from a human donor with esophageal squamous cell carcinoma. The donor label of this sample is uncertain. The sample here was taken from a patient given preoperative chemotherapy. The CDR3 corresponds to CSASETGYSYEQYF. The sequenced DNA is TGCAGTGCTAGTGAGACAGGGTATTCCTACGAGCAGTACTTC.